This T cell receptor (beta chain) was recovered during a study of blood T cell repertoires in COVID-19. Across the study: The United States, Italy and Spain supplied acute and convalescent COVID-19 samples. In each case, the material was cDNA or gDNA derived from T cells, B-cell-depleted T cells, or PBMCs.

This clone has only one observation. The data were produced by immunoSEQ multiplex PCR, yet TCRdb's version contains in-frame clones alone and is incomplete. The table has 260,000 or so clones, roughly 81% seen once. Those enrolled in Seattle joined during active infection and were followed longitudinally afterward. V was cut by 0 bases and J by 1 base, with 12 bases left in between. The CDR3 length is 16 residues. Germline CDR1 and CDR2: KGHSH and LQKENI. The gene calls are TRBV18 and TRBJ1-1; D is unclear. This TCR came from a woman of 80 years or more with COVID-19, enrolled during active disease. Sequencing was performed on peripheral blood. The CDR3 sequence is CASSPPNPGRNTEAFF. In DNA, the CDR3 is TGTGCCAGCTCACCACCGAATCCGGGGAGGAACACTGAAGCTTTCTTT.